The 13 T cell receptor beta chains below all came from one sample that was sequenced in a study of follicular helper T cells after annual influenza vaccination. The assay was immunoSEQ multiplex PCR, and TCRdb's table has in-frame clones only and misses some. The sample lists about 11,000 clones; roughly four fifths were seen once. The sample in question was CXCR5- memory CD4+ T cells sorted from blood, obtained 6 weeks after influenza vaccination. All receptors derive from an adult who received the influenza vaccine.

This chain connects TRBV6-1 to TRBJ1-2, with D tentatively TRBD1 (5 bases). This CDR3 contains 15 residues. The germline V and J ends were trimmed by 3 bases and 8 bases, with 19 bases remaining between them. Germline loops: CDR1 MNHNS, CDR2 SASEGT. DNA of the CDR3: TGTGCCAGCAGTGAGGCGGGAGGGCCTTGGGGCGGCTACACCTTC. Translated, it gives CASSEAGGPWGGYTF.

The sample holds a few counts of this clone. The rearrangement uses TRBV2 and TRBJ2-7; the D call may be TRBD1 or TRBD2 (6 bases each). The CDR3 contains 13 residues. Trimming took 11 bases from V and 0 from J, leaving 14 bases between them. Germline assignment: CDR1 SNHLY and CDR2 FYNNEI. The CDR3 reads CAARGHRSYEQYF. CDR3 in DNA: TGTGCCGCGCGGGGACACCGCTCCTACGAGCAGTACTTC.

The chain has TRBV6-5 and TRBJ1-5, with 8 positions matching TRBD1. This CDR3 region has 14 residues. V lost 4 bases and J lost 6; bases outside the gene matches: 5. Germline V CDR1 and CDR2: MNHEY, SVGAGI. The CDR3 coding sequence is TGTGCCAGCAGTTCCGGACAGGGAGGTCAGCCCCAGCATTTT. It specifies CASSSGQGGQPQHF.

The chain joins TRBV7-3 to TRBJ2-1, with a weak D call TRBD1 (6 bases). The CDR3 has 12 residues. CDR1 SGHTA and CDR2 FQGTGA come from the germline V gene. V was clipped by 4 bases and J by 9 bases, with 10 bases between them. CDR3 sequence: CASSSRGTEQFF. The CDR3 DNA is TGTGCCAGCAGCTCCAGGGGTACTGAGCAGTTCTTC.

This chain links TRBV10-3 with TRBJ1-2; 10 bases match TRBD1. Germline V lookup: CDR1 ENHRY, CDR2 SYGVKD. This CDR3 contains 16 residues. Unmatched junction bases numbered 14, after V lost 5 bases and J lost 8 bases. The CDR3 DNA reads TGTGCCATCAGTACCGGGACAGGGGATATAGGCTGGGGCTACACCTTC. Protein: CAISTGTGDIGWGYTF.

The gene calls are TRBV7-6 and TRBJ1-1; no firm D call. V dropped 2 bases and J dropped 4 bases, with 11 bases sitting between them. This CDR3 contains 14 residues. Looked up from germline, CDR1 is SGHVS and CDR2 is FNYEAQ. The DNA of the CDR3 is TGTGCCAGCAGCTTACCTCAGGCGATCACTGAAGCTTTCTTT. Translated: CASSLPQAITEAFF.

The chain recombines TRBV11-3 with TRBJ2-7, with 7 bases fitting TRBD2. The J segment lost 6 bases and the V segment lost 4 bases, leaving 6 bases of the junction unmatched. The CDR3 is 13 residues long. CDR1 SGHNT and CDR2 YENEEA come from the germline V gene. CDR3 in amino acids: CASSSGLVGEQYF. CDR3 nucleotide sequence: TGTGCCAGCAGCTCCGGACTAGTGGGCGAGCAGTACTTC.

This clone came up a few times. The chain has TRBV9 and TRBJ1-2, with 7 bases that match TRBD1. V trimming: 2 bases; J trimming: 6 bases; junction bases outside the gene matches: 7. The CDR3 is 14 amino acids. CDR1 and CDR2 (germline): SGDLS, YYNGEE. The CDR3 here is CASSVRTGDNGYTF. The CDR3, as DNA: TGTGCCAGCAGCGTTAGAACAGGGGATAATGGCTACACCTTC.

V is TRBV7-9 and J is TRBJ1-6, with unresolved D. V dropped 2 bases and J dropped 5 bases, with 10 bases sitting between them. Per germline, CDR1 SEHNR and CDR2 FQNEAQ (reference sequence). The CDR3 consists of 15 residues. CDR3 coding DNA: TGTGCCAGCAGCTTAAATTCGAAGAATAATTCACCCCTCCACTTT. Translating gives CASSLNSKNNSPLHF.

This chain links TRBV19 with TRBJ2-1; TRBD1 matches at 9 bases. Trimming removed 8 bases from V and 9 bases from J; junction bases left unmatched: 11. This CDR3 has 14 amino acids. From germline, CDR1 is LNHDA and CDR2 SQIVND (reference sequence). The CDR3 DNA sequence: TGTGCCAGTGCGTCGGGACAGGGTTTTGTTGAGCAGTTCTTC. Translating it yields CASASGQGFVEQFF.

This chain uses TRBV7-8 with TRBJ1-3; 11 bases are a match to TRBD1. The CDR3 is 18 amino acids. The germline V gene encodes CDR1 SGHVS and CDR2 FQNEAQ. The ends lost 4 bases at V and 2 bases at J; junction bases unmatched: 10. The CDR3: CASSYRDRGYWTGNTIYF. As DNA, the CDR3 is TGTGCCAGCAGCTACCGGGACAGGGGGTATTGGACTGGAAACACCATATATTTT.

With regard to this clone: One end of the junction is discordant with germline, which a read error may explain. The chain has TRBV4-1 and TRBJ1-4, with a possible D match to TRBD1 (5 bases). The CDR3 has 13 residues. Germline V gene lookup returns CDR1 MGHRA and CDR2 YSYEKL. The CDR3 DNA is TGCGCCAGCAGCCAACTCGGACAAGGAGGGGTGAGGTTT. It encodes CASSQLGQGGVRF.

This clone was observed a handful of times. The V call is TRBV5-1, the J call TRBJ1-2, with TRBD1 identical over 8 bases. CDR1 and CDR2 from the germline V gene are SGHRS and YFSETQ. The CDR3 is made up of 16 amino acids. The junction had 10 bases not matched to a gene; V was cut back by 4 bases and J by 2 bases. The CDR3 here is CASSPQTGVANYGYTF. The DNA of the CDR3 is TGCGCCAGCAGCCCCCAGACAGGGGTAGCCAACTATGGCTACACCTTC.